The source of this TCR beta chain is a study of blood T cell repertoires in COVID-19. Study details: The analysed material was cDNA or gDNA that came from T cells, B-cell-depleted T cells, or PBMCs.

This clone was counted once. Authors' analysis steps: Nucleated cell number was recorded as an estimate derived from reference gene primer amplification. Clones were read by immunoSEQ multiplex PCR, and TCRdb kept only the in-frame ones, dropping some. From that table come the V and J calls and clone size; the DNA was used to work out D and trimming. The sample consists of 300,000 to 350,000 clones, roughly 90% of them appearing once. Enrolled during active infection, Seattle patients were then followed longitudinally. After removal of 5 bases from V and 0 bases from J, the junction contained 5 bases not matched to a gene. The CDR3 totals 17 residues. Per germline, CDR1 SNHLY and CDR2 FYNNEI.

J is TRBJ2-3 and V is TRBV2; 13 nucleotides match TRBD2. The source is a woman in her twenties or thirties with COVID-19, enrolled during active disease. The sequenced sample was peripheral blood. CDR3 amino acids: CASSHTTSGRSTDTQYF. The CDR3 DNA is TGTGCCAGCAGTCACACGACTAGCGGGAGGAGCACAGATACGCAGTATTTT. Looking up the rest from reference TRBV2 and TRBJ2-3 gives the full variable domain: EPEVTQTPSHQVTQMGQEVILRCVPISNHLYFYWYRQILGQKVEFLVSFYNNEISEKSEIFDDQFSVERPDGSNFTLKIRSTKLEDSAMYFCASSHTTSGRSTDTQYFGPGTRLTVL.